Shown below are 27 T cell receptor beta chains from a single sample sequenced in a study of vaccination and CD4 T cells after COVID-19. Treatment noted: roughly 10-day PBMC culture with coronavirus spike peptide pools or control peptides (ViraFEST assay). What these receptors recognize is not known. An Oncomine TCR Beta short-read assay was used to sequence the DNA from cultured CD4+ T cells. TCRdb re-called the PCR reads through MiXCR, storing one row per CDR3 protein. The table records around 15,000 distinct CDR3 sequences, about 77% of them present only once. Here the sequenced sample was CD4+ T cells from blood, cultured in vitro, taken after SARS-CoV-2 vaccination. Receptors originate from a human donor who received a COVID-19 vaccine.

The chain couples TRBV20-1 to TRBJ1-3; D call uncertain. The CDR3 length is 14 residues. Germline lookup yields CDR1 DFQATT and CDR2 SNEGSKA (reference sequence). The V and J ends lost 0 bases and 1 base respectively, with 7 bases between them. CDR3 DNA sequence: TGCAGTGCTAGAGATGCAGAATCTGGAAACACCATATATTTT. Its translation is CSARDAESGNTIYF.

A few counts support this clonotype. The rearrangement links TRBV7-2 to TRBJ1-1, with D possibly being TRBD1 (6 bases). Germline V CDR1 and CDR2: SGHTA, FQGNSA. CDR3 length: 13 amino acids. V lost 6 bases to trimming and J lost 2 bases, with 10 bases between them. DNA for the CDR3: TGTGCCAGCAGTGGACAGCCTAACACTGAAGCTTTCTTT. Translated, it gives CASSGQPNTEAFF.

V gene TRBV19 combines with J gene TRBJ2-3, with unresolved D. Germline CDR1 is LNHDA and CDR2 is SQIVND (reference sequence). The CDR3 extends over 15 amino acids. V lost 6 bases and J 1 base, leaving 14 bases between the germline ends. The CDR3 region has the DNA TGTGCCAGTAGACGGGCATCCTCTCGCACAGATACGCAGTATTTT. Residues: CASRRASSRTDTQYF.

The V and J genes are TRBV9 and TRBJ2-1; D unresolved. Germline CDR1 is SGDLS and CDR2 is YYNGEE. Between the trimmed V and J ends, which lost 1 base and 4 bases, there was a span of 6 bases. The CDR3 is 13 amino acids. CDR3 nucleotides: TGTGCCAGCAGCGTATCCGTTTACAATGAGCAGTTCTTC. As protein: CASSVSVYNEQFF.

The chain is built from TRBV12-3 or TRBV12-4 and TRBJ2-4, with TRBD1 matching 7 bases. V lost 6 bases to trimming and J lost 3 bases; unmatched junction nucleotides: 8. The CDR3 has 15 residues. The CDR3: CASRPQGLGKNIQYF. As DNA, the CDR3 is TGTGCCAGCAGACCACAGGGGTTGGGCAAAAACATTCAGTACTTC.

This sequence joins TRBV25-1 and TRBJ1-3; D unclear. V lost 3 bases to trimming and J lost 0 bases, with 15 bases between them. CDR1 MGHDK and CDR2 SYGVNS come from the germline V gene. CDR3 size: 17 residues. CDR3 amino acids: CASSDIDNSVSGNTIYF. CDR3 bases: TGTGCCAGCAGTGATATCGACAATTCGGTCTCTGGAAACACCATATATTTT.

The chain carries TRBV19 and TRBJ1-6; possible D gene TRBD1, 5 bases. The CDR3 contains 14 residues. Trimming removed 1 base at V and 8 bases at J, with 9 bases between. The germline gives CDR1 LNHDA, CDR2 SQIVND (reference sequence). The CDR3 here is CASSIGDGDSPLHF. DNA for the CDR3: TGTGCCAGTAGTATAGGGGACGGCGATTCACCCCTCCACTTT.

V gene TRBV20-1 combines with J gene TRBJ1-1; D is ambiguous. CDR1 is DFQATT, CDR2 SNEGSKA, per germline (reference sequence). This CDR3 has 12 amino acids. Here the CDR3 reads CRPSGSGAEAFF. The CDR3 DNA reads TGCAGGCCCTCTGGGTCTGGGGCTGAAGCTTTCTTT.

The chain uses TRBV6-5 and TRBJ1-2, with D hard to call. Germline CDR1 and CDR2: MNHEY and SVGAGI. Trimming pared 2 bases from V and 8 bases from J, leaving 15 bases between. The CDR3 extends over 14 amino acids. The CDR3 DNA follows: TGTGCCAGCAGTTACCCGGGAGCTTCTTCGGGCTACACCTTC. This encodes CASSYPGASSGYTF.

The chain employs TRBV21-1 and TRBJ1-2; no DNA check was done on the table's D call, TRBD1. TRBV21-1 has pseudogene status. This CDR3 region has 15 residues. CDR3 in DNA: TGTGCCAGCAGCTTTTGGCCCCTGGATCCTTATGGCTACACCTTC. The encoded protein is CASSFWPLDPYGYTF.

The chain is built from TRBV2 and TRBJ1-2; tentatively, D is TRBD1 (6 bases). Germline V gene sequence: CDR1 SNHLY, CDR2 FYNNEI. The CDR3 runs 12 residues. The V end lost 6 bases, the J end lost 5 bases, and 10 bases lay between the germline ends. As DNA, the CDR3 is TGTGCCAGCAGAAGGACAGCGTATGGCTACACCTTC. Its protein product is CASRRTAYGYTF.

Worth noting for this clonotype: The conserved final phenylalanine or tryptophan is absent from the CDR3, which likely points to a read error. This chain joins TRBV6-1 and TRBJ1-2; no definite D call. CDR1 and CDR2 from the germline V gene are MNHNS and SASEGT. Trimming stripped 3 bases from V and 5 bases from J, with 7 bases between. This CDR3 region has 12 residues. The CDR3 loop reads CASSDRVYGYTL. The CDR3 bases are TGTGCCAGCAGTGACAGAGTATATGGCTACACCCTC.

The rearrangement links TRBV20-1 to TRBJ1-2, with D unclear. This CDR3 comprises 13 residues. CDR1 is DFQATT, CDR2 SNEGSKA, per germline (reference sequence). V lost 4 bases and J 4 bases, leaving 13 bases between the germline ends. In nucleotides, the CDR3 is TGCAGTGCTAAAAGTACGGGAAGCTATGGCTACACCTTC. Amino acids: CSAKSTGSYGYTF.

The chain is built from TRBV19 and TRBJ1-6, with D tentatively TRBD1 (6 bases). Germline assignment: CDR1 LNHDA and CDR2 SQIVND (reference sequence). The CDR3 totals 13 residues. The V end was cut by 10 bases, the J end by 7 bases, with 14 bases between. CDR3 protein: CATQDRANSPLHF. The CDR3 nucleotides read TGTGCCACCCAGGACAGAGCCAATTCACCCCTCCACTTT.

This chain connects TRBV20-1 to TRBJ1-5; 8 bases are a match to TRBD1. V trimming: 6 bases; J trimming: 0 bases; junction bases outside the gene matches: 1. CDR1 and CDR2 (germline): DFQATT, SNEGSKA (reference sequence). The length of the CDR3 is 13 residues. The CDR3 loop reads CSADRGSNQPQHF. CDR3 coding DNA: TGCAGTGCCGACAGGGGTAGCAATCAGCCCCAGCATTTT.

The chain is built from TRBV24-1 and TRBJ1-2, with 8 positions matching TRBD1. Germline assignment: CDR1 KGHDR and CDR2 SFDVKD. The CDR3 is 14 residues long. With V trimmed by 3 bases and J by 4 bases, 3 bases remained unmatched. CDR3 sequence reads: CATSDGDRPYGYTF. In DNA form, the CDR3 reads TGTGCCACCAGTGATGGGGACAGGCCCTATGGCTACACCTTC.

V usage is TRBV7-6 and J usage is TRBJ2-2; D not resolved. Trimming removed 1 base at V and 7 bases at J, with 7 bases between. The CDR3 loop spans 13 amino acids. In germline, CDR1 is SGHVS, CDR2 FNYEAQ. CDR3 in DNA: TGTGCCAGCAGCTTAGTGGTGGTCGGGGAGCTGTTTTTT. Amino acids: CASSLVVVGELFF.

The chain employs TRBV19 and TRBJ2-5; D possibly uses TRBD1 or TRBD2 (6 bases each). Germline-derived CDR1 and CDR2 are LNHDA and SQIVND (reference sequence). V lost 7 bases and J 4 bases, leaving 19 bases between the germline ends. The CDR3 runs to 15 residues. The DNA for the CDR3 is TGTGCCAGTACCCGATCGGGGGCCTGGGGAGAGACCCAGTACTTC. As protein: CASTRSGAWGETQYF.

The CDR3: CAWSVRMNTEAFF. In DNA, the CDR3 is TGTGCCTGGAGTGTTCGGATGAACACTGAAGCTTTCTTT. The V call is TRBV30, the J call TRBJ1-1; D unresolved. The germline CDR1 and CDR2 sequences are GTSNPN and SVGIG (reference sequence). V lost 0 bases to trimming and J lost 0 bases, with 5 bases between them. CDR3 length equals 13 residues.

The chain recombines TRBV20-1 with TRBJ1-3; D call uncertain. Germline V gene sequence: CDR1 DFQATT, CDR2 SNEGSKA (reference sequence). Trimming stripped 1 base from V and 3 bases from J, with 1 base between. This CDR3 has 11 amino acids. The CDR3 DNA reads as TGCAGTGCTAGAGGTGGAAACACCATATATTTT. Translation: CSARGGNTIYF.

The chain recombines TRBV7-8 with TRBJ1-3; D not certain. The germline V gene encodes CDR1 SGHVS and CDR2 FQNEAQ. The length of the CDR3 is 15 residues. V was shortened by 1 base and J by 0 bases, with 7 bases between the two germline ends. The CDR3 reads CASSLDPSSGNTIYF. CDR3 coding DNA: TGTGCCAGCAGCTTAGACCCAAGCTCTGGAAACACCATATATTTT.

This chain joins TRBV19 and TRBJ2-2; 10 bases align to TRBD1. Germline V CDR1 and CDR2: LNHDA, SQIVND (reference sequence). This CDR3 region has 15 residues. The trim removed 3 bases at V and 8 bases at J, leaving 6 bases unmatched. CDR3 region: CASSIRDRGAGELFF. The DNA for the CDR3 is TGTGCCAGTAGTATCAGGGACAGGGGCGCGGGGGAGCTGTTTTTT.

V and J are TRBV7-2 and TRBJ1-1; D remains unclear. The CDR3 covers 12 residues. CDR1 is SGHTA, CDR2 FQGNSA, per germline. The V and J ends lost 5 bases and 6 bases respectively, with 10 bases between them. The CDR3 bases are TGTGCCAGCAGCCATTCCGGGGCTGAAGCTTTCTTT. As protein: CASSHSGAEAFF.

In this sample, this clonotype turned up a few times. This sequence joins TRBV20-1 and TRBJ1-5; D is perhaps TRBD1 (5 bases). The ends were cut back, 7 bases at V and 3 bases at J, with 13 bases in the middle. Germline V gene data show CDR1 as DFQATT and CDR2 as SNEGSKA (reference sequence). This CDR3 is built from 13 residues. The CDR3 here is CSVNRRDNQPQHF. CDR3 DNA: TGCAGTGTTAACCGCAGGGACAATCAGCCCCAGCATTTT.

The chain has TRBV6-1 and TRBJ1-2; D is undetermined. The CDR3 extends over 14 amino acids. V gave up 5 bases and J gave up 2 bases, with 12 bases separating them. Germline values: CDR1 MNHNS, CDR2 SASEGT. Here the CDR3 DNA reads TGTGCCAGCAGTCCCGGACGGATGAACTATGGCTACACCTTC. Translated, it gives CASSPGRMNYGYTF.

The V gene is TRBV5-1, the J gene TRBJ2-5; 7 nucleotides align to TRBD2. Trimming took 6 bases from V and 2 from J; bases not matched to a gene: 4. The CDR3 totals 13 residues. Germline assignment: CDR1 SGHRS and CDR2 YFSETQ. The CDR3 region is CASTRAGQETQYF. In DNA form, the CDR3 reads TGCGCCAGCACTCGAGCGGGGCAAGAGACCCAGTACTTC.

The genes are TRBV21-1 and TRBJ1-5. TRBV21-1 counts as a pseudogene. The CDR3 sequence is 11 residues long. The CDR3 DNA sequence: TGTGCCAGCAGCGGCAATCAGCCCCAGCATTTT. Protein product: CASSGNQPQHF.